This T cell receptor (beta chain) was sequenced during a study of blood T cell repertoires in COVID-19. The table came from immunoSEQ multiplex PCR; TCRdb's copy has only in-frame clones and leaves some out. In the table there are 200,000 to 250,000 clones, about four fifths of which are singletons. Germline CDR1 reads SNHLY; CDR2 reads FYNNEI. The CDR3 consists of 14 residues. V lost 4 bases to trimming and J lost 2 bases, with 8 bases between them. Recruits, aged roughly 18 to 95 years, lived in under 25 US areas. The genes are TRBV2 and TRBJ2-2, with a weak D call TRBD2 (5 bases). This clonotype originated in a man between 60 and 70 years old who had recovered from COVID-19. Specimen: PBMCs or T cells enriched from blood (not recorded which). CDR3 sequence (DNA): TGTGCCAGCAGTGCACTAGTTAACACCGGGGAGCTGTTTTTT. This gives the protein CASSALVNTGELFF.